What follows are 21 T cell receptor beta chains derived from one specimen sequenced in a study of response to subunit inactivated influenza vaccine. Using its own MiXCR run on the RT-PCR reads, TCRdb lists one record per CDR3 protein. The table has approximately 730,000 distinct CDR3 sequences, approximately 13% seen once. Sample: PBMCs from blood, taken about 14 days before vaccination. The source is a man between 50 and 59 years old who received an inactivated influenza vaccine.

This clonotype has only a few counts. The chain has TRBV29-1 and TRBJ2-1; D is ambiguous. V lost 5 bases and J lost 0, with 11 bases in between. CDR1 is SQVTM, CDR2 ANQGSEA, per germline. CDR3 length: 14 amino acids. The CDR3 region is CSVTGQTSYNEQFF. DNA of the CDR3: TGCAGCGTTACCGGCCAGACCTCCTACAATGAGCAGTTCTTC.

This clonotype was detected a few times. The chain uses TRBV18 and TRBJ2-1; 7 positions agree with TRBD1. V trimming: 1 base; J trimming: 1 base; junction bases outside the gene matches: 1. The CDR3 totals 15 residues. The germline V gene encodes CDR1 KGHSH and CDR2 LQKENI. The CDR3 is CASSPQGASYNEQFF. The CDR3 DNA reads TGTGCCAGCTCACCACAGGGGGCATCCTACAATGAGCAGTTCTTC.

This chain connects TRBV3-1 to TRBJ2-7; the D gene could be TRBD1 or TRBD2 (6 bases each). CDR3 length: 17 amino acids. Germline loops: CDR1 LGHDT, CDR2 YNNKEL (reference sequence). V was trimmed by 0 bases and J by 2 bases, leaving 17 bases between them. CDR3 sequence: CASSQDPQGRRAYEQYF. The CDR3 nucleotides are TGTGCCAGCAGCCAAGACCCTCAGGGGAGGCGGGCCTACGAGCAGTACTTC.

The CDR3 DNA reads as TGCGCCAGCAGCCCGTCGGGGGAAGGTACGCAGTATTTT. Its translation is CASSPSGEGTQYF. The chain joins TRBV5-1 to TRBJ2-3; a weak D match, TRBD2 (6 bases). CDR1 and CDR2 (germline): SGHRS, YFSETQ. There are 13 residues in the CDR3. Trimming took off 4 bases at V and 8 bases at J, with 14 bases between the two ends.

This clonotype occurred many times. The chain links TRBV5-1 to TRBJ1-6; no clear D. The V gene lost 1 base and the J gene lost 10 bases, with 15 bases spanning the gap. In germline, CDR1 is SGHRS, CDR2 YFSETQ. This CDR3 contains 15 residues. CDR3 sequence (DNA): TGCGCCAGCAGCTTGAGTCCCGGAGATGGATCACCCCTCCACTTT. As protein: CASSLSPGDGSPLHF.

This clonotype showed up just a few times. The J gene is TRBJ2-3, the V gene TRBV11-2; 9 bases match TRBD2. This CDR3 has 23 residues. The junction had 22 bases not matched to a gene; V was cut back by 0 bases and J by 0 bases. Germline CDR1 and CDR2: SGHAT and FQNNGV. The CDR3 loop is CASSLDPPGASGTRVGSTDTQYF. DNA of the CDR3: TGTGCCAGCAGCTTAGACCCCCCCGGGGCTAGCGGGACCAGGGTGGGGAGCACAGATACGCAGTATTTT.

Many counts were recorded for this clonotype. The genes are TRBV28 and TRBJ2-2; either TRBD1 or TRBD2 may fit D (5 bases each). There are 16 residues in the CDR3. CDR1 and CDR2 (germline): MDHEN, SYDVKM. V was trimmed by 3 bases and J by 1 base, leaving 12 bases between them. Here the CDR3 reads CASSFWGRLNTGELFF. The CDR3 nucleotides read TGTGCCAGCAGTTTTTGGGGGAGACTGAACACCGGGGAGCTGTTTTTT.

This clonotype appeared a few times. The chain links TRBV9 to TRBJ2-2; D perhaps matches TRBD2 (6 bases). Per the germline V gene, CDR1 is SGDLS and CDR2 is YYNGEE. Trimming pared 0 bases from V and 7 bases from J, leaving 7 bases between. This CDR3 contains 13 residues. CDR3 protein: CASSVARGGELFF. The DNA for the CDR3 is TGTGCCAGCAGCGTAGCGCGGGGCGGGGAGCTGTTTTTT.

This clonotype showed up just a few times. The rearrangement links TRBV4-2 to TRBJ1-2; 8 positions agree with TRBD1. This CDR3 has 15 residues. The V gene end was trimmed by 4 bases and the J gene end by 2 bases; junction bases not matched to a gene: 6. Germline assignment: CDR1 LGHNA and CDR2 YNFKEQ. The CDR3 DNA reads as TGTGCCAGCAGCCGCGGACAGGGATCAAACTATGGCTACACCTTC. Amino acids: CASSRGQGSNYGYTF.

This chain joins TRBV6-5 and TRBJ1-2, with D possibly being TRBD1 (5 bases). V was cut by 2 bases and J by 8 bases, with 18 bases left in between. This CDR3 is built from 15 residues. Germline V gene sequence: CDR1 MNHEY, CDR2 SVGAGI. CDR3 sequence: CASSYGGTDPAGYTF. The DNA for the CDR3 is TGTGCCAGCAGTTACGGCGGGACCGATCCCGCCGGCTACACCTTC.

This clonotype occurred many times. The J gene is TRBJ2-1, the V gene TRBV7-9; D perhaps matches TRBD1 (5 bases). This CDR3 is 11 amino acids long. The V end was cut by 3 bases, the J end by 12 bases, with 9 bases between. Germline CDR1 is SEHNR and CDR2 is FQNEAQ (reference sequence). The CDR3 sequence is CASSFRGGQFF. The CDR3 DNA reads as TGTGCCAGCAGCTTTAGGGGCGGGCAGTTCTTC. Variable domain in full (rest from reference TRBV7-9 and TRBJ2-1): DTGVSQNPRHKITKRGQNVTFRCDPISEHNRLYWYRQTLGQGPEFLTYFQNEAQLEKSRLLSDRFSAERPKGSFSTLEIQRTEQGDSAMYLCASSFRGGQFFGPGTRLTVL.

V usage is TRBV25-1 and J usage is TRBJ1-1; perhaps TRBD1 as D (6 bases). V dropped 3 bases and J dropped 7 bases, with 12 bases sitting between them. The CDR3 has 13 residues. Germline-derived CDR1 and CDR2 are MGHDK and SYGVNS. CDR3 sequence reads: CASSDLTGSEAFF. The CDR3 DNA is TGTGCCAGCAGTGATCTAACAGGGAGTGAAGCTTTCTTT.

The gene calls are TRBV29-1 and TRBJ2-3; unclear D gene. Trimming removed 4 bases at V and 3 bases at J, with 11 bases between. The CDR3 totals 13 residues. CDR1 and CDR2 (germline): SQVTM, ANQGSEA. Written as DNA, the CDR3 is TGCAGCGTTGTGGGGTCCATGACAGATACGCAGTATTTT. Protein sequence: CSVVGSMTDTQYF.

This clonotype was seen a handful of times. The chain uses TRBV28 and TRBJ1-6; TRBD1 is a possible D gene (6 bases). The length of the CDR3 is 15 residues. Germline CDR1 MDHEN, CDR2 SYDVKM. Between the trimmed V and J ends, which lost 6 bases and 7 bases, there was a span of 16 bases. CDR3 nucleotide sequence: TGTGCCAGCAGCCCCCCGGGGGCGCGAAATTCACCCCTCCACTTT. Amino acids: CASSPPGARNSPLHF.

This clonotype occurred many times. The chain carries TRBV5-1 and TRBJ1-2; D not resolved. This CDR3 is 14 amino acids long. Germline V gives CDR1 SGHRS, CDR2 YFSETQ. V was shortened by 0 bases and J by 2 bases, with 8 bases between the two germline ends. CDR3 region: CASSLVPRNYGYTF. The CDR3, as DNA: TGCGCCAGCAGCTTGGTCCCCAGGAACTATGGCTACACCTTC.

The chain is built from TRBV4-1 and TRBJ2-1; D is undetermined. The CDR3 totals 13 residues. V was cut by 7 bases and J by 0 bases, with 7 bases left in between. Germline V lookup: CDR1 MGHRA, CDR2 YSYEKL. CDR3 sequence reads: CASTASSYNEQFF. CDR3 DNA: TGCGCCAGCACCGCGAGCTCCTACAATGAGCAGTTCTTC.

The CDR3 DNA reads TGTGCCAGCAGCTTAGCCCTTTTAAAGGGACAGGAGCACTACGAGCAGTACTTC. It specifies CASSLALLKGQEHYEQYF. J is TRBJ2-7 and V is TRBV7-6; TRBD1 matches 8 bases. This CDR3 is 18 amino acids long. CDR1 and CDR2 from the germline V gene are SGHVS and FNYEAQ. The V and J ends lost 0 bases and 3 bases, in that order; junction bases with no gene match: 13.

CDR3 residues: CASQKGQGNLLETQYF. CDR3 coding DNA: TGTGCCAGTCAAAAGGGACAGGGAAACCTTCTAGAGACCCAGTACTTC. The chain carries TRBV25-1 and TRBJ2-5; 9 nucleotides line up with TRBD1. This CDR3 is 16 amino acids long. The V gene's germline CDR1 is MGHDK and CDR2 SYGVNS. V lost 9 bases to trimming and J lost 4 bases; unmatched junction nucleotides: 15.

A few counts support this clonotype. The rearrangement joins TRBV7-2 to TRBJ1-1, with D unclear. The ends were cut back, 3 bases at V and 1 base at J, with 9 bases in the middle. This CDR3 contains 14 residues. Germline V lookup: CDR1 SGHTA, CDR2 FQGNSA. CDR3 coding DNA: TGTGCCAGCAGCTTTGGAATATCGAACACTGAAGCTTTCTTT. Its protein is CASSFGISNTEAFF. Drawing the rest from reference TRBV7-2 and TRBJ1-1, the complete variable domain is GAGVSQSPSNKVTEKGKDVELRCDPISGHTALYWYRQSLGQGLEFLIYFQGNSAPDKSGLPSDRFSAERTGGSVSTLTIQRTQQEDSAVYLCASSFGISNTEAFFGQGTRLTVV.

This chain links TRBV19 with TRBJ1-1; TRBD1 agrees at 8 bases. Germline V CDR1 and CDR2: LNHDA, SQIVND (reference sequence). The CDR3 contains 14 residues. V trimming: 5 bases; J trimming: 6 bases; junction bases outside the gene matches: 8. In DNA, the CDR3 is TGTGCCAGTAGTCCCCAGGGGGCTGGCTCTGAAGCTTTCTTT. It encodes CASSPQGAGSEAFF.

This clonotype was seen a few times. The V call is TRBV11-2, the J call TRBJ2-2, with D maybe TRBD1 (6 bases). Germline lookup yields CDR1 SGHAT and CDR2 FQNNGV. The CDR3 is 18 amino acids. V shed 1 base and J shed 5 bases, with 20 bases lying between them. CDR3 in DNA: TGTGCCAGCAGCTTAGTAGGAGCCGGGACAACGTCAACCGGGGAGCTGTTTTTT. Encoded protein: CASSLVGAGTTSTGELFF.